Ten or more counts support the clone carrying this TCR beta chain. What it binds is not known. The record originates from a study of CD8 T cells in ankylosing spondylitis. Findings and caveats of the study: A TCR beta motif of seven or eight highly homologous variants appeared characteristic of ankylosing spondylitis blood. Clones linked to disease, bearing a CD8+ phenotype, were relatively rare in peripheral blood.

Making the TCR beta libraries involved quantitative 5'-RACE with molecular barcodes. One entry per CDR3 protein, called by TCRdb with MiXCR from the 5' RACE reads. The repertoire holds 40,000 or so distinct CDR3 sequences, with 2.5% to 3% as singletons. From germline, CDR1 is SGDLS and CDR2 YYNGEE. Trimming pared 2 bases from V and 4 bases from J, leaving 12 bases between. The CDR3 sequence is 14 residues long. Input material: blood, either unsorted or a sorted T cell fraction (not recorded which). The chain links TRBV9 to TRBJ2-5; D might be TRBD1 (6 bases). This clonotype originated in a male donor with ankylosing spondylitis or in good health (not recorded which). CDR3 loop: CASSVGQGLETQYF. DNA for the CDR3: TGTGCCAGCAGCGTCGGGCAGGGGTTAGAGACCCAGTACTTC.